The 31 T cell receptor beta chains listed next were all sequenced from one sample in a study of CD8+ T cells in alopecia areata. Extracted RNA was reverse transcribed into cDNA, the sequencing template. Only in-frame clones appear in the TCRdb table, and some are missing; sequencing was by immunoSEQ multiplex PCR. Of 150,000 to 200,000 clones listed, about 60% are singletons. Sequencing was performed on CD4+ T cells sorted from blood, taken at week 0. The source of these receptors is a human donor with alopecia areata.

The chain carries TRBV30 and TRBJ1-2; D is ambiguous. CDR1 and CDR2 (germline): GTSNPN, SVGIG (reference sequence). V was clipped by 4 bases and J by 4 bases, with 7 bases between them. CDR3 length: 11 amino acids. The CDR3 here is CAWTKGYGYTF. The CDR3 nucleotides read TGTGCCTGGACCAAGGGCTATGGCTACACCTTC.

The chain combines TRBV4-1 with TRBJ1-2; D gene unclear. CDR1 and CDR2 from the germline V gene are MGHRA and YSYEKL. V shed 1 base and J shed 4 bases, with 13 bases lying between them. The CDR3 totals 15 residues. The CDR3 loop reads CASSQVASPAYGYTF. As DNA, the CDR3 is TGCGCCAGCAGCCAAGTCGCCAGCCCTGCCTATGGCTACACCTTC.

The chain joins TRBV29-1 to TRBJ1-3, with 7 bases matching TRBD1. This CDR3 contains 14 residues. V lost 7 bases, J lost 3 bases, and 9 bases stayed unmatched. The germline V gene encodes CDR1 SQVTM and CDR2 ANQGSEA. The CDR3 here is CSARTGTGGNTIYF. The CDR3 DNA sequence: TGCAGCGCCCGGACAGGCACGGGTGGAAACACCATATATTTT.

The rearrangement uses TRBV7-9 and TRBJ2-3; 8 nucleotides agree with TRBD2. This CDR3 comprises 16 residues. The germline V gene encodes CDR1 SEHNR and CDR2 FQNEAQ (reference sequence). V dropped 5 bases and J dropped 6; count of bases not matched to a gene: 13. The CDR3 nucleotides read TGTGCCAGCAGCCTCACCGGGACTAGTAATGTCGATACGCAGTATTTT. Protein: CASSLTGTSNVDTQYF. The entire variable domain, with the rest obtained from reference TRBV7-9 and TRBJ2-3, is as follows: DTGVSQNPRHKITKRGQNVTFRCDPISEHNRLYWYRQTLGQGPEFLTYFQNEAQLEKSRLLSDRFSAERPKGSFSTLEIQRTEQGDSAMYLCASSLTGTSNVDTQYFGPGTRLTVL.

CDR3 DNA sequence: TGTGCCAGTACTAGTAAGGGTACCGGGGAGCTGTTTTTT. Its translation is CASTSKGTGELFF. The J gene is TRBJ2-2, the V gene TRBV19; D is unresolved. The CDR3 sequence is 13 residues long. Trimming took 7 bases from V and 5 from J, leaving 11 bases between them. CDR1 is LNHDA and CDR2 is SQIVND in the germline V gene (reference sequence).

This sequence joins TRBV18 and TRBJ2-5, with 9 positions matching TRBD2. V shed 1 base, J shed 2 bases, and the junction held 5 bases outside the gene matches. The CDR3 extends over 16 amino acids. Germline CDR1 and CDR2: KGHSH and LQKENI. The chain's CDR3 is CASSPRLAGPQETQYF. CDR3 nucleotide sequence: TGTGCCAGCTCACCACGCCTAGCGGGGCCACAAGAGACCCAGTACTTC.

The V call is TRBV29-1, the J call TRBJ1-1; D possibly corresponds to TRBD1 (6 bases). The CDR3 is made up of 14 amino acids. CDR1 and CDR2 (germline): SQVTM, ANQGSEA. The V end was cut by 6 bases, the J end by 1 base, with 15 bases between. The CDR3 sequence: CSVETGTPNTEAFF. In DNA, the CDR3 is TGCAGCGTCGAAACCGGGACACCGAACACTGAAGCTTTCTTT.

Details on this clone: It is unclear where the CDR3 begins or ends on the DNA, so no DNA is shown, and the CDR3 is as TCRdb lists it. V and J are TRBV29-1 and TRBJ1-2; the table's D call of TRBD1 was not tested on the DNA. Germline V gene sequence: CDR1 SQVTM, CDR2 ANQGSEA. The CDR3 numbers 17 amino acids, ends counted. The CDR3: CSANSWGTGSVSGTDTF.

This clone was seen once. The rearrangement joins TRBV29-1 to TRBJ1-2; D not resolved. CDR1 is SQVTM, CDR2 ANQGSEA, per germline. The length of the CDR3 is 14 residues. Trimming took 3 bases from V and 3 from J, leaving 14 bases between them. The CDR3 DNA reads TGCAGCGTTGATTCGGGCGGACTACACTATGGCTACACCTTC. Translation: CSVDSGGLHYGYTF.

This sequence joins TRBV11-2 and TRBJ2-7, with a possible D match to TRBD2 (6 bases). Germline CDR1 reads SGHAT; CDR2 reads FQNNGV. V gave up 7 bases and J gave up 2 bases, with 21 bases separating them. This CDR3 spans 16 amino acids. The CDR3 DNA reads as TGTGCCAGCATCAAGGGTTCGGGACTGGGAACCTACGAGCAGTACTTC. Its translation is CASIKGSGLGTYEQYF. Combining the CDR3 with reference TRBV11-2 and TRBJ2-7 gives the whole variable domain EAGVAQSPRYKIIEKRQSVAFWCNPISGHATLYWYQQILGQGPKLLIQFQNNGVVDDSQLPKDRFSAERLKGVDSTLKIQPAKLEDSAVYLCASIKGSGLGTYEQYFGPGTRLTVT.

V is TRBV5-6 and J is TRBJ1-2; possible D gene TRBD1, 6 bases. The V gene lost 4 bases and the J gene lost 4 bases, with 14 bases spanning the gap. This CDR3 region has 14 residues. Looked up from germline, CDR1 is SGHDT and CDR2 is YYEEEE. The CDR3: CASSDKQGTYGYTF. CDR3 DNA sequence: TGTGCCAGCAGCGATAAGCAGGGGACCTATGGCTACACCTTC.

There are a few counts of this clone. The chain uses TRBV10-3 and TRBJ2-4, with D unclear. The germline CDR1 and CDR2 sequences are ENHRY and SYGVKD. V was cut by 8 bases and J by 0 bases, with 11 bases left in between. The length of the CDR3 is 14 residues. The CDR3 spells CAIGPTAAKNIQYF. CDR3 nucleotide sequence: TGTGCCATCGGACCCACGGCAGCCAAAAACATTCAGTACTTC.

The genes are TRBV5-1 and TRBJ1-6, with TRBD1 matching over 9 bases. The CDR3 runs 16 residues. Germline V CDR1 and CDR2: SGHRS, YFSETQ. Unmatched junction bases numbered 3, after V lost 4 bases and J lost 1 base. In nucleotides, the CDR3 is TGCGCCAGCAGCCGGGACAGGGTGTCCTATAATTCACCCCTCCACTTT. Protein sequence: CASSRDRVSYNSPLHF. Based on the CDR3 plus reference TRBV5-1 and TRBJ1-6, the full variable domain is KAGVTQTPRYLIKTRGQQVTLSCSPISGHRSVSWYQQTPGQGLQFLFEYFSETQRNKGNFPGRFSGRQFSNSRSEMNVSTLELGDSALYLCASSRDRVSYNSPLHFGNGTRLTVT.

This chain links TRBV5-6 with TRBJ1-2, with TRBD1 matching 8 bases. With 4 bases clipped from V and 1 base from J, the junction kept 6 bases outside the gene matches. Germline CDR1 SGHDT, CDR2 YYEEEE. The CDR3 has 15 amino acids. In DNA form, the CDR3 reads TGTGCCAGCAGCGTCCGACAGGGGATTAACTATGGCTACACCTTC. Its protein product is CASSVRQGINYGYTF.

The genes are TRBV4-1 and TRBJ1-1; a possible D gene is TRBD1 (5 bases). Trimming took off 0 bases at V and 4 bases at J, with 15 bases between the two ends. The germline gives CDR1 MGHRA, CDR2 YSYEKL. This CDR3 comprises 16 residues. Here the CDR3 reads CASSQDGGAKGTEAFF. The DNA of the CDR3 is TGCGCCAGCAGCCAAGATGGGGGAGCAAAGGGCACTGAAGCTTTCTTT.

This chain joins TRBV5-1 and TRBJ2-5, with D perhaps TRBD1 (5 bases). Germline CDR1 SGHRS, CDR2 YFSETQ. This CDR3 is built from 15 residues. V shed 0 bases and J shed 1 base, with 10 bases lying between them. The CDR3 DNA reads TGCGCCAGCAGCTTGGGACAGTTACTCCAAGAGACCCAGTACTTC. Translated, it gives CASSLGQLLQETQYF. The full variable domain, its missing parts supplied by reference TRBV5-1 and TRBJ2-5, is KAGVTQTPRYLIKTRGQQVTLSCSPISGHRSVSWYQQTPGQGLQFLFEYFSETQRNKGNFPGRFSGRQFSNSRSEMNVSTLELGDSALYLCASSLGQLLQETQYFGPGTRLLVL.

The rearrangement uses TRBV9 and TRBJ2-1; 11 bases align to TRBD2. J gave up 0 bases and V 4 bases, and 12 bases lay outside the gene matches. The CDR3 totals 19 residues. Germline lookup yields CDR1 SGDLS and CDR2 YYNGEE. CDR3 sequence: CASSPRALAGGLSYNEQFF. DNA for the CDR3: TGTGCCAGCAGCCCCCGCGCGCTAGCGGGGGGACTCTCCTACAATGAGCAGTTCTTC.

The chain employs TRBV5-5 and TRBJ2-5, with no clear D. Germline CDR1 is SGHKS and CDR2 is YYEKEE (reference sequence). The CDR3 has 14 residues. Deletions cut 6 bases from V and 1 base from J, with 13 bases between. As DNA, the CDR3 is TGTGCCAGCAAAATTCCGGGCCCCCAAGAGACCCAGTACTTC. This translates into CASKIPGPQETQYF.

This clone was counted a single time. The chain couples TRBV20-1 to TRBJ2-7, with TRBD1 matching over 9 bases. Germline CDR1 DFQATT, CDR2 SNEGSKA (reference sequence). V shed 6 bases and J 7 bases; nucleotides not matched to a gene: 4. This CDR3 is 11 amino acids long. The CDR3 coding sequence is TGCAGTGCCTACAGGGGGCGTGAGCAGTACTTC. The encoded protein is CSAYRGREQYF.

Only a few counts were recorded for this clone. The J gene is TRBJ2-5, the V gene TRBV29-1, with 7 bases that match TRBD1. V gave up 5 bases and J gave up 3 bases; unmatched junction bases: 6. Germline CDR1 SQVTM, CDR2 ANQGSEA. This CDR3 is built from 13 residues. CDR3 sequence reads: CSVRGQREETQYF. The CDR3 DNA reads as TGCAGCGTTCGGGGACAGAGAGAAGAGACCCAGTACTTC.

CDR3 coding DNA: TGTGCCAGCAGTCACAGCGAGGGGGGCGGGGAGACCCAGTACTTC. Protein sequence: CASSHSEGGGETQYF. The V call is TRBV27, the J call TRBJ2-5; TRBD1 or TRBD2 may be the D gene (6 bases each). With 5 bases removed from V and 5 bases from J, the gap between germline ends came to 18 bases. The CDR3 sequence is 15 residues long. From germline, CDR1 is MNHEY and CDR2 SMNVEV (reference sequence).

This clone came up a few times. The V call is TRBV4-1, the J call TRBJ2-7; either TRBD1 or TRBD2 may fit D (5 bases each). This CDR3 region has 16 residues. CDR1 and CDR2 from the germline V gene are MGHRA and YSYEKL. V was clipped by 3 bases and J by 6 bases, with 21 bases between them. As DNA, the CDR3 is TGCGCCAGCAGCCAGTTATCGTTGATAGAGGGACCCGAGCAGTACTTC. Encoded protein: CASSQLSLIEGPEQYF.

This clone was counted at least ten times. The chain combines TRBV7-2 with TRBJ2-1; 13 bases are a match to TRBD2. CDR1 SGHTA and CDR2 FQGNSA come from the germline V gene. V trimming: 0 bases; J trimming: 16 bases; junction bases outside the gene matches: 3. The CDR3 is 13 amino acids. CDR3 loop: CASSLAGLAGLFF. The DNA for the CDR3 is TGTGCCAGCAGCTTAGCGGGACTAGCGGGGCTCTTCTTC.

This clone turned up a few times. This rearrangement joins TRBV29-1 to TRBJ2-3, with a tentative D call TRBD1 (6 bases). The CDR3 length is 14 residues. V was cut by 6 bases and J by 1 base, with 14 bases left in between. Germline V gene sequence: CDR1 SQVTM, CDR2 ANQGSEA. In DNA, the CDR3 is TGCAGCGTCCAAAAACAGGGACGCACAGATACGCAGTATTTT. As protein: CSVQKQGRTDTQYF.

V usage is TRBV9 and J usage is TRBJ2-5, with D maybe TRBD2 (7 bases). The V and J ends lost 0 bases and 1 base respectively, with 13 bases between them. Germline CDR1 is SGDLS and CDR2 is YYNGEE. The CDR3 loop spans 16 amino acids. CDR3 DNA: TGTGCCAGCAGCGTAGGGAACGGGGGGCTCCAAGAGACCCAGTACTTC. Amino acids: CASSVGNGGLQETQYF.

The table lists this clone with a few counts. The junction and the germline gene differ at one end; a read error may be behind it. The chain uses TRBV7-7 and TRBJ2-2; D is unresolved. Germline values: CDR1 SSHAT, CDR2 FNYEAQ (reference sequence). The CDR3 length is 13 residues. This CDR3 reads CASSLVRTGELFF. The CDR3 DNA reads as TGTGCTAGCAGCTTAGTACGCACCGGGGAGCTGTTTTTT. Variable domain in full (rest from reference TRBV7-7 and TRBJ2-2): GAGVSQSPRYKVTKRGQDVTLRCDPISSHATLYWYQQALGQGPEFLTYFNYEAQPDKSGLPSDRFSAERPEGSISTLTIQRTEQRDSAMYRCASSLVRTGELFFGEGSRLTVL.

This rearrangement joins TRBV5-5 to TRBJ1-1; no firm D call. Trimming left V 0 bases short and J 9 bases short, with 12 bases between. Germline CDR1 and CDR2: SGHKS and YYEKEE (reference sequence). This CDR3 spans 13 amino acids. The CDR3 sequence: CASSLEAARQAFF. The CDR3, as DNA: TGTGCCAGCAGCTTGGAGGCAGCGCGTCAAGCTTTCTTT.

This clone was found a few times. The CDR3 sequence is CASSLNTGGVGNEQFF. As DNA, the CDR3 is TGCGCCAGCAGCTTGAACACAGGGGGAGTTGGCAATGAGCAGTTCTTC. The rearrangement uses TRBV5-1 and TRBJ2-1; TRBD1 matches 8 bases. With 1 base clipped from V and 6 bases from J, the junction kept 9 bases outside the gene matches. CDR1 SGHRS and CDR2 YFSETQ come from the germline V gene. This CDR3 contains 16 residues.

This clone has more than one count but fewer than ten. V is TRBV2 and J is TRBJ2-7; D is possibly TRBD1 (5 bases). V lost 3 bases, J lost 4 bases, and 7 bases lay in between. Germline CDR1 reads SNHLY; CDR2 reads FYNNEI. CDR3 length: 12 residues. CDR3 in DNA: TGTGCCAGCAGTGACAGGGTTTACGAGCAGTACTTC. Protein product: CASSDRVYEQYF.

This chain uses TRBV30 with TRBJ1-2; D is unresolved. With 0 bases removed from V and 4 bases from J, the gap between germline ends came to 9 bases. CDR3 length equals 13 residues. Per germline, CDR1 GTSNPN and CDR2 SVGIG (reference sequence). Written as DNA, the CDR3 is TGTGCCTGGAGTGTAGCAGCAACCTATGGCTACACCTTC. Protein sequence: CAWSVAATYGYTF. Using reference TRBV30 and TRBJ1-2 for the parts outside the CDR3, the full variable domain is SQTIHQWPATLVQPVGSPLSLECTVEGTSNPNLYWYRQAAGRGLQLLFYSVGIGQISSEVPQNLSASRPQDRQFILSSKKLLLSDSGFYLCAWSVAATYGYTFGSGTRLTVV.

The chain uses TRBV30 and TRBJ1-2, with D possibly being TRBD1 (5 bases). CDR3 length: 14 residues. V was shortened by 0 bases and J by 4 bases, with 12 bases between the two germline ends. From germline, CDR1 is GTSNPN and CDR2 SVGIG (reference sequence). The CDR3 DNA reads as TGTGCCTGGAGTGTACTAGGGGATAGCTATGGCTACACCTTC. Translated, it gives CAWSVLGDSYGYTF.